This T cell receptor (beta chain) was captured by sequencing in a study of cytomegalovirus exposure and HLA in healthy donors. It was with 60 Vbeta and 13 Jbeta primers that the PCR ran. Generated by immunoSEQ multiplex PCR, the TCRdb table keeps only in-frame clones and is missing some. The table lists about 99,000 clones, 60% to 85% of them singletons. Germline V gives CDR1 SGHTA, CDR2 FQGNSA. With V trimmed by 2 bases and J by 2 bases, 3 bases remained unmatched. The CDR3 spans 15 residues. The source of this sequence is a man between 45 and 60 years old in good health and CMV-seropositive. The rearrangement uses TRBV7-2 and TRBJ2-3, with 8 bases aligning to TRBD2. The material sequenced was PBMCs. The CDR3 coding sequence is TGTGCCAGCAGCTTAATAGCGGGACTCACAGATACGCAGTATTTT. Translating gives CASSLIAGLTDTQYF. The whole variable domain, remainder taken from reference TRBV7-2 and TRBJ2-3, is GAGVSQSPSNKVTEKGKDVELRCDPISGHTALYWYRQSLGQGLEFLIYFQGNSAPDKSGLPSDRFSAERTGGSVSTLTIQRTQQEDSAVYLCASSLIAGLTDTQYFGPGTRLTVL.